This entry is about one T cell receptor (beta chain). Its antigen is not identified. One entry per CDR3 protein, called by TCRdb with MiXCR from the 5' RACE reads. The data contain over 250,000 distinct CDR3 sequences, roughly 5% of them singletons. The sample originates from a study of T cells after yellow fever vaccination. Study-wide findings and caveats: Secondary responses were weaker yet peaked faster, day 5 versus 15.

V lost 6 bases to trimming and J lost 3 bases, with 15 bases between them. The CDR3 has 13 residues. The V gene's germline CDR1 is DFQATT and CDR2 SNEGSKA (reference sequence). The sequence was obtained from a man younger than 35 who received the YFV17D yellow fever vaccine. The material was CD4+ T cells sorted from PBMCs, obtained on the day of the yellow fever booster vaccination. V gene TRBV20-1 combines with J gene TRBJ2-7; D possibly corresponds to TRBD2 (6 bases). The CDR3: CSAGGVTHYEQYF. CDR3 nucleotide sequence: TGCAGTGCCGGAGGGGTGACTCACTACGAGCAGTACTTC.